This TCR beta chain was identified in a study of CD8+CD57+ T cells in acquired aplastic anemia. This CDR3 comprises 13 residues. J lost 5 bases, V lost 2 bases, and 3 bases had no gene match. CDR1 DFQATT and CDR2 SNEGSKA come from the germline V gene (reference sequence). The study profiled TCR beta VDJ and CDR3 using genomic DNA as template. Using its own MiXCR run on the reads, TCRdb lists one record per CDR3 protein. Of around 290,000 distinct CDR3 sequences listed, under 65% were seen once; the top ten hold 1% to 1.5%. The authors sequenced patients whose flow cytometry had shown CD8+CD57+ cell expansion. At the time of blood sampling, patients had not yet received any therapy.

V and J are TRBV20-1 and TRBJ2-1; 7 bases match TRBD2. The receptor comes from a human donor with aplastic anemia. The sample consisted of sorted CD4+, CD8+, or CD8+CD57+ T cells (not recorded which) from PBMCs. The CDR3 protein is CSARIAGHNEQFF. CDR3 DNA: TGCAGTGCTAGAATAGCGGGCCACAATGAGCAGTTCTTC.